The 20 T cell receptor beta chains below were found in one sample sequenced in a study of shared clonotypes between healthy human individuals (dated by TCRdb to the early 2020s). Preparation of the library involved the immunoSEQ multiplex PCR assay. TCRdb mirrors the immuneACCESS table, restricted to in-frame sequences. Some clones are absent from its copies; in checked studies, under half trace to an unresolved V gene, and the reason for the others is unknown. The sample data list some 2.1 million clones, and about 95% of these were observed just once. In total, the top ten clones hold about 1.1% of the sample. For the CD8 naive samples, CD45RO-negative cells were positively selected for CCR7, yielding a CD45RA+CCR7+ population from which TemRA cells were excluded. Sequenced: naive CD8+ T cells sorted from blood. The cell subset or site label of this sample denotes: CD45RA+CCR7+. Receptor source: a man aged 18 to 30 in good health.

The CDR3 DNA is TGCGCCAGCAGCCTCCGACTAGCGGGAGAATTAATTACCGGGGAGCTGTTTTTT. This sequence encodes CASSLRLAGELITGELFF. The J gene is TRBJ2-2, the V gene TRBV4-3, with 12 bases lining up with TRBD2. Germline CDR1 and CDR2: LGHNA and YSLEER. Trimming removed 4 bases from V and 5 bases from J; junction bases left unmatched: 11. There are 18 residues in the CDR3.

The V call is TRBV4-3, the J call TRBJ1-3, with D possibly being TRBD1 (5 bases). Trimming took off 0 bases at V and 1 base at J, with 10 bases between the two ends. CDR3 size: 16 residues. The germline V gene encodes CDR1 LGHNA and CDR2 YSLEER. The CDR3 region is CASSQDQGSSGNTIYF. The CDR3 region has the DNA TGCGCCAGCAGCCAAGATCAGGGTTCATCTGGAAACACCATATATTTT.

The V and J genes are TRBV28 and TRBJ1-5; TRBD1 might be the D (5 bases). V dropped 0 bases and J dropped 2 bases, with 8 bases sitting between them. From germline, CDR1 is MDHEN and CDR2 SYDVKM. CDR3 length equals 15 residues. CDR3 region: CASSLWGVGNQPQHF. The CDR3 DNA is TGTGCCAGCAGTTTATGGGGGGTTGGCAATCAGCCCCAGCATTTT.

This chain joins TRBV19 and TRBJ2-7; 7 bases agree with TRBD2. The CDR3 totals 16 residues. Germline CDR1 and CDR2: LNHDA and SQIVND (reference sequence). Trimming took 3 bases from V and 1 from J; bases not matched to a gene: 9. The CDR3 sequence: CASSISLAEGSYEQYF. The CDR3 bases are TGTGCCAGTAGTATTTCCCTAGCGGAGGGTTCCTACGAGCAGTACTTC. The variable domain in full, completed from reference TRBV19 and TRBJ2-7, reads DGGITQSPKYLFRKEGQNVTLSCEQNLNHDAMYWYRQDPGQGLRLIYYSQIVNDFQKGDIAEGYSVSREKKESFPLTVTSAQKNPTAFYLCASSISLAEGSYEQYFGPGTRLTVT.

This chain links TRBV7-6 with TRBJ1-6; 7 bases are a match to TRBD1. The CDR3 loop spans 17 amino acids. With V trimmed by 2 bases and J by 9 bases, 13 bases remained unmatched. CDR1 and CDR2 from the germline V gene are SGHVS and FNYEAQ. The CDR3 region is CASSLTRPGQRSSPLHF. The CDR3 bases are TGTGCCAGCAGCTTAACCCGACCGGGACAGAGGAGTTCACCCCTCCACTTT.

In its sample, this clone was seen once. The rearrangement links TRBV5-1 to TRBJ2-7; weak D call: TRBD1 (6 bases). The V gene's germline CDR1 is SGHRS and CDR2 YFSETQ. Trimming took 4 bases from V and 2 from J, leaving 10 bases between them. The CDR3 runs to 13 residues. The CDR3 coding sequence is TGCGCCAGCAGCCCACAGGGCACCTACGAGCAGTACTTC. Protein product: CASSPQGTYEQYF.

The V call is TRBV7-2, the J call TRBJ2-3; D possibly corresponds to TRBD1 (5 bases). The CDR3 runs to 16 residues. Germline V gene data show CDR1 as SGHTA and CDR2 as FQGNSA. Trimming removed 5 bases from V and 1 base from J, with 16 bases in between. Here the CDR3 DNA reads TGTGCCAGCAGCCCGGAGTGGGGCCCCGGCACAGATACGCAGTATTTT. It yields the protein CASSPEWGPGTDTQYF.

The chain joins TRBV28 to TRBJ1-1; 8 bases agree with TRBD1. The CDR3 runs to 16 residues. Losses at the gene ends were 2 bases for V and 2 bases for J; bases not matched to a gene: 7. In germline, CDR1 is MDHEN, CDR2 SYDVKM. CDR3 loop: CASSLIRDRPNTEAFF. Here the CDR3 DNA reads TGTGCCAGCAGTTTAATCCGGGACAGGCCTAACACTGAAGCTTTCTTT.

The CDR3 sequence is CASSLGVLEQYF. CDR3 DNA: TGTGCCAGCAGCTTGGGTGTACTAGAGCAGTACTTC. The chain joins TRBV5-8 to TRBJ2-7; the D is unclear. V was pared by 0 bases and J by 7 bases, with 8 bases between. The CDR3 loop spans 12 amino acids. From germline, CDR1 is SGHTS and CDR2 YDEGEE.

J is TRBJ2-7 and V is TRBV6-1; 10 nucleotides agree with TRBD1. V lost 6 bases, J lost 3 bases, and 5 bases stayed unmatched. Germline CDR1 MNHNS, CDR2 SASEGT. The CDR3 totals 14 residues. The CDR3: CASRGTGVYYEQYF. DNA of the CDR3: TGTGCCAGCAGGGGGACAGGGGTTTACTACGAGCAGTACTTC.

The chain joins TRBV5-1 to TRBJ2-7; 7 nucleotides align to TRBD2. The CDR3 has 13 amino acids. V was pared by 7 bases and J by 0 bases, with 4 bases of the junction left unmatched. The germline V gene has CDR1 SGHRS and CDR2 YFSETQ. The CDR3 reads CASGEGISYEQYF. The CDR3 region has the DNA TGCGCCAGCGGGGAGGGGATCTCCTACGAGCAGTACTTC. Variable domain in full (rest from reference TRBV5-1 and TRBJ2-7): KAGVTQTPRYLIKTRGQQVTLSCSPISGHRSVSWYQQTPGQGLQFLFEYFSETQRNKGNFPGRFSGRQFSNSRSEMNVSTLELGDSALYLCASGEGISYEQYFGPGTRLTVT.

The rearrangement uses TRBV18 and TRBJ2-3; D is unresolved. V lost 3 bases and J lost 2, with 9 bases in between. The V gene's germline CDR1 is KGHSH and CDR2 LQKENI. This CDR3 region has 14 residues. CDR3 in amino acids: CASSPLDFTDTQYF. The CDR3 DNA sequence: TGTGCCAGCTCACCCTTAGACTTCACAGATACGCAGTATTTT.

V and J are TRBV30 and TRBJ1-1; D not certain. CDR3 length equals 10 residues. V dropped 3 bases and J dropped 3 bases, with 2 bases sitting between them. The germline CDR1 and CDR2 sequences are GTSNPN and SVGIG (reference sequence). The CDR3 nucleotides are TGTGCCTGGAGGGACACTGAAGCTTTCTTT. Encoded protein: CAWRDTEAFF.

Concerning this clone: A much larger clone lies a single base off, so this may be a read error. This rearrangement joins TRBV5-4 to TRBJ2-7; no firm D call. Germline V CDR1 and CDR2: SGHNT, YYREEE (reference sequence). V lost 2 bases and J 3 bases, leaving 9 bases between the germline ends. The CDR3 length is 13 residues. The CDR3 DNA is TGTGCCAGCAGCTTAGACCCCTACTACGAGCAGTACTTC. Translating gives CASSLDPYYEQYF. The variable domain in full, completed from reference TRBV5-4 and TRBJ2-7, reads ETGVTQSPTHLIKTRGQQVTLRCSSQSGHNTVSWYQQALGQGPQFIFQYYREEENGRGNFPPRFSGLQFPNYSSELNVNALELDDSALYLCASSLDPYYEQYFGPGTRLTVT.

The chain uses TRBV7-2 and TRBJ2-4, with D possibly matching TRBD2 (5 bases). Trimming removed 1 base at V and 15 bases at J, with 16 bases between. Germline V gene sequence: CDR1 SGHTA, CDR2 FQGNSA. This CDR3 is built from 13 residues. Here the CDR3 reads CASSLGGFGGVYF. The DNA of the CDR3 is TGTGCCAGCAGCTTAGGAGGGTTTGGAGGAGTGTACTTC.

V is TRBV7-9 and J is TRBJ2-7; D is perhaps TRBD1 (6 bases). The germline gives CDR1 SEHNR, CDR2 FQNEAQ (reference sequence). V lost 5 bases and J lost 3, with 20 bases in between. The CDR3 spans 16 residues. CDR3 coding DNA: TGTGCCAGCAGCCACACCACACCAGGGGCTTTCTACGAGCAGTACTTC. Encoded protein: CASSHTTPGAFYEQYF.

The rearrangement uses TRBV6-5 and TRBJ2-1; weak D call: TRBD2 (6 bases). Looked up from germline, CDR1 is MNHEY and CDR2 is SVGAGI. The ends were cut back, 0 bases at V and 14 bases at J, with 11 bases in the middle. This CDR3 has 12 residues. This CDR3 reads CASSYSTGEKFF. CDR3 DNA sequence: TGTGCCAGCAGTTACTCGACGGGGGAGAAGTTCTTC.

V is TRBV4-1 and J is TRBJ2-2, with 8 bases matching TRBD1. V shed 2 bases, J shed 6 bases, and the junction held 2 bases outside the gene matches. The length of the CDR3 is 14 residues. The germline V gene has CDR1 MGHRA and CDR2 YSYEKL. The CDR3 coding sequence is TGCGCCAGCAGCCAACAACAGGGGGCCGGGGAGCTGTTTTTT. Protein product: CASSQQQGAGELFF.

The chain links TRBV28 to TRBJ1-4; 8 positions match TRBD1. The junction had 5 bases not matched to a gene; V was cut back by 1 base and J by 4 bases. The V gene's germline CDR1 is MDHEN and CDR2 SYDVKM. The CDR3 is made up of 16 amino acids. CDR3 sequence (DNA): TGTGCCAGCAGTTTATACAGGGGGGCCCTTAATGAAAAACTGTTTTTT. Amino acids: CASSLYRGALNEKLFF. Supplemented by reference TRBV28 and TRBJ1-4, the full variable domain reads DVKVTQSSRYLVKRTGEKVFLECVQDMDHENMFWYRQDPGLGLRLIYFSYDVKMKEKGDIPEGYSVSREKKERFSLILESASTNQTSMYLCASSLYRGALNEKLFFGSGTQLSVL.

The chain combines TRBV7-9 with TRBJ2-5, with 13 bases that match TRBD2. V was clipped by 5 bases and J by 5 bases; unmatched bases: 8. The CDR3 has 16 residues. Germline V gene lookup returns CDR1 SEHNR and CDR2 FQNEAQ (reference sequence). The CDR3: CASSRTSGGAGETQYF. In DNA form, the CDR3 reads TGTGCCAGCAGCCGCACTAGCGGGGGGGCCGGTGAGACCCAGTACTTC.